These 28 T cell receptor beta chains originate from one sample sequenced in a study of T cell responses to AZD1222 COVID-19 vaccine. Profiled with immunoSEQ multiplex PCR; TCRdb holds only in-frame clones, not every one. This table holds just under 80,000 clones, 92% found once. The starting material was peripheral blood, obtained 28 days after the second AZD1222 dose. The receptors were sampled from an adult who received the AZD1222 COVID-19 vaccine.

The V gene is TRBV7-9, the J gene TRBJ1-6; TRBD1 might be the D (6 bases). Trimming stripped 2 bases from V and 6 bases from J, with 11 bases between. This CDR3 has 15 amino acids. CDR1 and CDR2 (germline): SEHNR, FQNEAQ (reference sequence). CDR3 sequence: CASSLLGTSNSPLHF. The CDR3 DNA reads TGTGCCAGCAGCTTATTGGGGACAAGTAATTCACCCCTCCACTTT. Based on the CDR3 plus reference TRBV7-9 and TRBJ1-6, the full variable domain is DTGVSQNPRHKITKRGQNVTFRCDPISEHNRLYWYRQTLGQGPEFLTYFQNEAQLEKSRLLSDRFSAERPKGSFSTLEIQRTEQGDSAMYLCASSLLGTSNSPLHFGNGTRLTVT.

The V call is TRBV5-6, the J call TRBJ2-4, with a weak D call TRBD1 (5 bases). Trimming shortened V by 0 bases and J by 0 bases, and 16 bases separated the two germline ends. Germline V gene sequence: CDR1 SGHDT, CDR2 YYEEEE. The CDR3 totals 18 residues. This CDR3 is CASSLVSWRTLAKNIQYF. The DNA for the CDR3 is TGTGCCAGCAGCTTGGTGAGCTGGCGGACACTAGCCAAAAACATTCAGTACTTC.

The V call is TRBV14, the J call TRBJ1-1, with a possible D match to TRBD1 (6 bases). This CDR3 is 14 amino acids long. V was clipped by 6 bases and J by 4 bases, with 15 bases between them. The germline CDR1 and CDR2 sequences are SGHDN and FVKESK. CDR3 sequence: CASRQQGLGTEAFF. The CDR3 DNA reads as TGTGCCAGCAGACAACAGGGACTGGGCACTGAAGCTTTCTTT. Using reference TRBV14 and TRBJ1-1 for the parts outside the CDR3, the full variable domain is EAGVTQFPSHSVIEKGQTVTLRCDPISGHDNLYWYRRVMGKEIKFLLHFVKESKQDESGMPNNRFLAERTGGTYSTLKVQPAELEDSGVYFCASRQQGLGTEAFFGQGTRLTVV.

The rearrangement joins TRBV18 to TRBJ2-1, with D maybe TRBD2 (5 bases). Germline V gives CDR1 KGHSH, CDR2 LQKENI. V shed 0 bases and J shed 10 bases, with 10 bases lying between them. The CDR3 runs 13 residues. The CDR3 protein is CASSPPSTGEQFF. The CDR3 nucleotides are TGTGCCAGCTCACCACCCAGCACGGGGGAGCAGTTCTTC. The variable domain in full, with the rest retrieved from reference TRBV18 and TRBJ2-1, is NAGVMQNPRHLVRRRGQEARLRCSPMKGHSHVYWYRQLPEEGLKFMVYLQKENIIDESGMPKERFSAEFPKEGPSILRIQQVVRGDSAAYFCASSPPSTGEQFFGPGTRLTVL.

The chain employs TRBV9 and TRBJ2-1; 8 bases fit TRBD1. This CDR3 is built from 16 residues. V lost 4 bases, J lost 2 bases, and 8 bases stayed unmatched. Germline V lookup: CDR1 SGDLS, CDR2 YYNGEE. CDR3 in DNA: TGTGCCAGCAGCCCCCAGGAGGACAGGGCCTACAATGAGCAGTTCTTC. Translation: CASSPQEDRAYNEQFF.

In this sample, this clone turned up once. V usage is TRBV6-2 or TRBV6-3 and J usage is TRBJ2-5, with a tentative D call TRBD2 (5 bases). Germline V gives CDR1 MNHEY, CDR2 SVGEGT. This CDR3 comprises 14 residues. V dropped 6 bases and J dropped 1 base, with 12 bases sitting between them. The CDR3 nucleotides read TGTGCCAGCAGCCGATGGACTTTCCAAGAGACCCAGTACTTC. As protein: CASSRWTFQETQYF.

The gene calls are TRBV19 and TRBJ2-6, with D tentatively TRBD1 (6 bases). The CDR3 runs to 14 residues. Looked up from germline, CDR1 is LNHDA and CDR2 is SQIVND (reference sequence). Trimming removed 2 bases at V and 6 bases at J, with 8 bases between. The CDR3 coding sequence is TGTGCCAGTAGTATAAGGGGACAGGCCAACGTCCTGACTTTC. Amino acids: CASSIRGQANVLTF.

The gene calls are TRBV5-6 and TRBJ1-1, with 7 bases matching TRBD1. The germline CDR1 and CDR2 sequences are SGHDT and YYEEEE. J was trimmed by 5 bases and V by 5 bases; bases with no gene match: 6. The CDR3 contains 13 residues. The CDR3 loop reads CASRRQGGTEAFF. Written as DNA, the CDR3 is TGTGCCAGCAGACGACAGGGAGGTACTGAAGCTTTCTTT.

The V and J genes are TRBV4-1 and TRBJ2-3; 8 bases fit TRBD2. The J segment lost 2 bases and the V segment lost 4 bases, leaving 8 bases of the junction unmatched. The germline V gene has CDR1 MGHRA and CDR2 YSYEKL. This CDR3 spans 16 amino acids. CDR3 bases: TGCGCCAGCAGCCTCCTTAGCGGGATCCTCACAGATACGCAGTATTTT. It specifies CASSLLSGILTDTQYF.

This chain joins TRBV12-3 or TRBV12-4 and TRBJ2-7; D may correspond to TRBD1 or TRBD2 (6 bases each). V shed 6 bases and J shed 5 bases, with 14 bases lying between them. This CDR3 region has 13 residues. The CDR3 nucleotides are TGTGCCAGCAGCCTTACGGGGGCTAACGAGCAGTACTTC. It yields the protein CASSLTGANEQYF.

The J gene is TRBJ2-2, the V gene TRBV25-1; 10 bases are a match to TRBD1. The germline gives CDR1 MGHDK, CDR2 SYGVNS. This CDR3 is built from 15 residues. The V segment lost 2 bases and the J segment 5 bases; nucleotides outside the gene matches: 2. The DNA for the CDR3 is TGTGCCAGCAGTGAAGACAGGGGGCCGACCGGGGAGCTGTTTTTT. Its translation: CASSEDRGPTGELFF.

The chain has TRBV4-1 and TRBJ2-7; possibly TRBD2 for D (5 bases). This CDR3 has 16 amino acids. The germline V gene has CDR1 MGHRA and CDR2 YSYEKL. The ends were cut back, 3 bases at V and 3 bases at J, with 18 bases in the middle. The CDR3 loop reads CASSHPVARGSYEQYF. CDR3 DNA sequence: TGCGCCAGCAGCCATCCTGTCGCCCGAGGGAGCTACGAGCAGTACTTC.

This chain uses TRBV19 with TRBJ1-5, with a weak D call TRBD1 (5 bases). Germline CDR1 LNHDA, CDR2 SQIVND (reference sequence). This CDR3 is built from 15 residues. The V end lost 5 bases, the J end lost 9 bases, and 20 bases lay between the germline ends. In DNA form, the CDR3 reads TGTGCCAGTAGTCAACCCTCCCAGGGTGCGGCGCCCCAGCATTTT. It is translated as CASSQPSQGAAPQHF.

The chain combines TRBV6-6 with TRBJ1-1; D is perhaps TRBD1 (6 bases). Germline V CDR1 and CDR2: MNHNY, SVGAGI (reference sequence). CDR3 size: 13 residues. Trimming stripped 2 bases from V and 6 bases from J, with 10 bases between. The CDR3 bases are TGTGCCAGCAGTTACGGGGGCTGGGCTGAAGCTTTCTTT. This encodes CASSYGGWAEAFF.

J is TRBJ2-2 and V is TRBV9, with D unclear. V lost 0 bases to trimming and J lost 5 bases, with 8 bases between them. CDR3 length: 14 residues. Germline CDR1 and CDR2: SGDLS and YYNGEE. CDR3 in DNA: TGTGCCAGCAGCGTAGAAAGAGGTACCGGGGAGCTGTTTTTT. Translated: CASSVERGTGELFF.

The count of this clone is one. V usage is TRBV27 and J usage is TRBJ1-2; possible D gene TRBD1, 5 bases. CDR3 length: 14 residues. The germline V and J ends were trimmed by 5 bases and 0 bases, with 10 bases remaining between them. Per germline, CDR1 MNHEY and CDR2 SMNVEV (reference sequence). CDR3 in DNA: TGTGCCAGCAGTCGACAGCCAGCTAACTATGGCTACACCTTC. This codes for CASSRQPANYGYTF.

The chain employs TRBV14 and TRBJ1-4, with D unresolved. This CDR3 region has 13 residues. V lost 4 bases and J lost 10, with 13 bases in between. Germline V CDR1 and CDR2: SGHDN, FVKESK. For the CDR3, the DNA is TGTGCCAGCAGCCTAATTGACCGGGGAAAACTGTTTTTT. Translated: CASSLIDRGKLFF.

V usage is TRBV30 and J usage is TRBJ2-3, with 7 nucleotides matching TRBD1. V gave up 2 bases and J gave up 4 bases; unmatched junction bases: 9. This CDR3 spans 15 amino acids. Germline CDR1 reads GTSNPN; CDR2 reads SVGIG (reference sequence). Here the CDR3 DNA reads TGTGCCTGGAGTTATAACTTCAGGGGGTCAGATACGCAGTATTTT. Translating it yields CAWSYNFRGSDTQYF.

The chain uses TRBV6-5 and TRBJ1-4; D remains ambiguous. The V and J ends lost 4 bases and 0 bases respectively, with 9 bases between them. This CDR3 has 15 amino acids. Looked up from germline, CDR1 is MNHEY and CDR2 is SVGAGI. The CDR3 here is CASSSVIATNEKLFF. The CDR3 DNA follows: TGTGCCAGCAGTTCGGTAATTGCAACTAATGAAAAACTGTTTTTT.

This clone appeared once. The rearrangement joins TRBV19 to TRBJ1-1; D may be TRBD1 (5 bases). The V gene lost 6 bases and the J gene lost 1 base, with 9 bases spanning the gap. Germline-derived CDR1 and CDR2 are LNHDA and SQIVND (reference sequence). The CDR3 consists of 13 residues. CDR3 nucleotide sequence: TGTGCCAGTAGCAGGGTCCAGAACACTGAAGCTTTCTTT. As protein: CASSRVQNTEAFF. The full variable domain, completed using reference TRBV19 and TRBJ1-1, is DGGITQSPKYLFRKEGQNVTLSCEQNLNHDAMYWYRQDPGQGLRLIYYSQIVNDFQKGDIAEGYSVSREKKESFPLTVTSAQKNPTAFYLCASSRVQNTEAFFGQGTRLTVV.

This CDR3 is CASSLYVGRNNYGYTF. In nucleotides, the CDR3 is TGTGCCAGCAGTTTATATGTCGGACGGAATAACTATGGCTACACCTTC. This chain links TRBV28 with TRBJ1-2; D unclear. V lost 1 base and J 1 base, leaving 13 bases between the germline ends. The germline gives CDR1 MDHEN, CDR2 SYDVKM. The CDR3 totals 16 residues.

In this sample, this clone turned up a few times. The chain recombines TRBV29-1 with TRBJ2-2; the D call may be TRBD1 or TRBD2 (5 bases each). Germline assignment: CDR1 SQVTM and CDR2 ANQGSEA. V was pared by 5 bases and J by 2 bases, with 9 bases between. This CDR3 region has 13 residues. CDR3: CSVRRTNTGELFF. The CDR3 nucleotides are TGCAGCGTTAGGAGGACAAACACCGGGGAGCTGTTTTTT.

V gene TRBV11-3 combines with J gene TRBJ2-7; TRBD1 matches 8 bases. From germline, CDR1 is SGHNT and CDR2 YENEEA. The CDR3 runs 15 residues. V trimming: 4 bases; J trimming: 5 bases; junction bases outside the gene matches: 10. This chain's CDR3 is CASSSRQGRWDEQYF. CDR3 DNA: TGTGCCAGCAGCTCCAGACAGGGGCGATGGGACGAGCAGTACTTC.

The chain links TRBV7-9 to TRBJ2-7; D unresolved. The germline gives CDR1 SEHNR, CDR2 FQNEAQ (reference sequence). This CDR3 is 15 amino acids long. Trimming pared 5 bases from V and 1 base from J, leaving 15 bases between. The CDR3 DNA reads TGTGCCAGCAGCCTCGCTGGTGACGGATCCTACGAGCAGTACTTC. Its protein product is CASSLAGDGSYEQYF.

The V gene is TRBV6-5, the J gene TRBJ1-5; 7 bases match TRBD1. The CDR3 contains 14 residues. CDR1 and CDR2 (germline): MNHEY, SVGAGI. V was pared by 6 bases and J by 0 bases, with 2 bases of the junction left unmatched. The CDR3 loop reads CASRTGDSNQPQHF. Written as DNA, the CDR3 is TGTGCCAGCAGAACAGGGGATAGCAATCAGCCCCAGCATTTT.

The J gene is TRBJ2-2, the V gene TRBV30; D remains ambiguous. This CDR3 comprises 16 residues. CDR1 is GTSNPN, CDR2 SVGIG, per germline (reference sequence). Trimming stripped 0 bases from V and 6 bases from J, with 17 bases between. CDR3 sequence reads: CAWSVELLRNAGELFF. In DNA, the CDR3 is TGTGCCTGGAGTGTAGAACTTCTTCGAAACGCCGGGGAGCTGTTTTTT.

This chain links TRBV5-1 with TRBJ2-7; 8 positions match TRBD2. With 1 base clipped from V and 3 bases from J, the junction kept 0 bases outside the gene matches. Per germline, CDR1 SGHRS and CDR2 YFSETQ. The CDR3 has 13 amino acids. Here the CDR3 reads CASSLRGGYEQYF. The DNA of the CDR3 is TGCGCCAGCAGCTTGCGGGGGGGCTACGAGCAGTACTTC.

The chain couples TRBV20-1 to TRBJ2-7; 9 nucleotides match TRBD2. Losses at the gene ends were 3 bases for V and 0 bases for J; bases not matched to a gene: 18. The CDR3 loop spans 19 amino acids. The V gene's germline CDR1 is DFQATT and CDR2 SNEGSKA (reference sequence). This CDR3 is CSASPPGVAGDPSSYEQYF. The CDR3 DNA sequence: TGCAGTGCTAGTCCCCCGGGGGTAGCGGGAGACCCGAGCTCCTACGAGCAGTACTTC.